The entry below describes one T cell receptor beta chain. CDR1 and CDR2 (germline): KGHDR, SFDVKD. V shed 4 bases and J 4 bases; nucleotides not matched to a gene: 5. The CDR3 consists of 15 residues. TCRdb's table, derived via immunoSEQ multiplex PCR, lists solely in-frame clones and lacks some. The sample comprises fewer than 400,000 clones, roughly 90% of which are singletons, and around 20% rests with the top ten. This entry belongs to a study of blood T cell repertoires in COVID-19. This clonotype was sampled from a woman aged 25 to 39 who had recovered from COVID-19. The sample consisted of PBMCs or T cells enriched from blood (not recorded which). V and J are TRBV24-1 and TRBJ2-3; 9 positions agree with TRBD2. The CDR3 reads CATSDAAGGADTQYF. In DNA, the CDR3 is TGTGCCACCAGTGACGCGGCGGGGGGGGCAGATACGCAGTATTTT.